This T cell receptor beta chain was recovered during a study of tumor-infiltrating lymphocytes in oesophageal squamous cell carcinoma. This clonotype has at least ten counts. A much larger clone lies one base from this, so it may be a read error. CDR1 is SGHVS and CDR2 is FNYEAQ in the germline V gene. Unmatched junction bases numbered 15, after V lost 0 bases and J lost 14 bases. The CDR3 has 16 residues. MiXCR, run by TCRdb on the PCR reads, gives a single entry per CDR3 protein. The table has some 25,000 distinct CDR3 sequences, about 40% seen once. The chain has TRBV7-6 and TRBJ2-3; TRBD2 matches 9 bases. This clonotype originated in a male donor with esophageal squamous cell carcinoma. The sample taken for sequencing was esophageal tumor tissue. The chain's CDR3 is CASSLAASGNTGELYF. The CDR3 DNA sequence: TGTGCCAGCAGCTTAGCGGCTAGCGGGAACACCGGGGAGCTGTATTTT.